What follows is one T cell receptor (beta chain) and its context. Its antigen is not known. This sample was included in a study of molecular identifiers for immune sequencing clone quantification. Findings and caveats of the study: Clone sizes that are highly expanded could be underestimated when identical TCR molecules share a barcode. For effector cells, clones above 20 RNA copies held over 97% of molecules; for naive cells, under 1%.

TCRdb re-called the PCR reads through MiXCR, storing one row per CDR3 protein. The table records hundreds of thousands of distinct CDR3 sequences, approximately 24% of them present only once. Libraries from naive CD8 cells were generated from approximately 20,000 to 980,000 sorted cells (with 10%, 30% or 50% RNA). The CDR3 has 15 residues. V dropped 7 bases and J dropped 5 bases, with 21 bases sitting between them. From germline, CDR1 is LNHDA and CDR2 SQIVND (reference sequence). The source is a human donor in good health. Some libraries in this study had Jurkat cell RNA spiked in. The genes are TRBV19 and TRBJ2-7; tentative D call: TRBD1 (6 bases). Source material: naive CD8+ T cells from blood, with Jurkat cell RNA spiked in. Subset: FACS-sorted CD8+CD4-CCR7+CD45RA+ naive T cells. The CDR3 sequence: CASKESDRPTHEQYF. The CDR3 DNA reads TGTGCCAGTAAGGAGTCTGACAGGCCTACCCACGAGCAGTACTTC.